This T cell receptor (beta chain) appears in the sequencing data of a study of T-cell reconstitution after alpha-beta-depleted transplantation in children. Regarding the study as a whole: T cells produced anew were the main source of T-cell counts and diversity one year after transplant. Where alpha-beta T cells came from about two months after transplant was reportedly several hundred expanded graft clones.

The CDR3 is made up of 17 amino acids. Germline V gene sequence: CDR1 SEHNR, CDR2 FQNEAQ (reference sequence). The trim removed 4 bases at V and 4 bases at J, leaving 11 bases unmatched. This clonotype showed up just a few times. The antigen remains unidentified. Unique molecular identifiers were incorporated when the TCRbeta library was constructed. MiXCR was run by TCRdb on the PCR reads, yielding one entry per CDR3 protein. Among roughly 200,000 distinct CDR3 sequences listed, roughly 8.1% were seen once. The clonotype was recovered from a male patient between 2 and 10 years old who had a stem cell transplant for acute myeloid leukemia, so the T cells may come from the graft donor. The rearrangement links TRBV7-9 to TRBJ1-4; 8 bases align to TRBD1. The sample consisted of PBMCs, mostly from graft donor cells, taken 360 days after TCRalphabeta/CD19-depleted stem cell transplant. The CDR3 spells CASSSSGTGWINEKLFF. The CDR3 bases are TGTGCCAGCAGCTCCTCCGGGACAGGATGGATTAATGAAAAACTGTTTTTT.